The 17 T cell receptor beta chains listed next were all sequenced from one sample in a study of blood T cell repertoires in COVID-19. Clones were read by immunoSEQ multiplex PCR, and TCRdb kept only the in-frame ones, dropping some. Of approximately 260,000 clones listed, approximately 79% are singletons. The specimen sequenced was peripheral blood. All receptors derive from a woman between 40 and 55 years old with active or convalescent COVID-19.

The CDR3 here is CASSLGVIGRQLYGYTF. For the CDR3, the DNA is TGTGCCAGCAGCTTGGGGGTGATTGGGAGGCAGCTCTATGGCTACACCTTC. The chain couples TRBV5-5 to TRBJ1-2; D is ambiguous. Per germline, CDR1 SGHKS and CDR2 YYEKEE (reference sequence). This CDR3 has 17 amino acids. Trimming removed 0 bases at V and 4 bases at J, with 19 bases between. The full variable domain, its missing parts supplied by reference TRBV5-5 and TRBJ1-2, is DAGVTQSPTHLIKTRGQQVTLRCSPISGHKSVSWYQQVLGQGPQFIFQYYEKEERGRGNFPDRFSARQFPNYSSELNVNALLLGDSALYLCASSLGVIGRQLYGYTFGSGTRLTVV.

V is TRBV12-3 or TRBV12-4 and J is TRBJ1-1; no definite D call. This CDR3 contains 13 residues. The V end was cut by 5 bases, the J end by 5 bases, with 12 bases between. CDR3 sequence reads: CASSKEEGTEAFF. CDR3 sequence (DNA): TGTGCCAGCAGTAAAGAGGAGGGAACTGAAGCTTTCTTT.

The chain uses TRBV28 and TRBJ2-5; 13 bases map to TRBD2. The CDR3 sequence is 15 residues long. V shed 8 bases, J shed 5 bases, and the junction held 8 bases outside the gene matches. Germline CDR1 MDHEN, CDR2 SYDVKM. The DNA of the CDR3 is TGTGCCAGCTGTATGACTAGCGGGGGGTGGGAGACCCAGTACTTC. It yields the protein CASCMTSGGWETQYF.

The chain recombines TRBV28 with TRBJ1-1, with D possibly matching TRBD1 (6 bases). This CDR3 has 10 residues. Trimming stripped 10 bases from V and 8 bases from J, with 11 bases between. The V gene's germline CDR1 is MDHEN and CDR2 SYDVKM. The DNA for the CDR3 is TGTGCCACAAAGGACAGCGAAGCTTTCTTT. Protein product: CATKDSEAFF.

The genes are TRBV6-5 and TRBJ1-6; no clear D gene. CDR1 and CDR2 (germline): MNHEY, SVGAGI. V was shortened by 5 bases and J by 9 bases, with 14 bases between the two germline ends. This CDR3 has 14 amino acids. CDR3 coding DNA: TGTGCCAGCAGTAAAAGCCCCGAGAGTTCACCCCTCCACTTT. Translated, it gives CASSKSPESSPLHF.

The rearrangement links TRBV20-1 to TRBJ2-5; 7 nucleotides align to TRBD1. Germline CDR1 is DFQATT and CDR2 is SNEGSKA (reference sequence). V gave up 3 bases and J gave up 1 base; unmatched junction bases: 5. The CDR3 is made up of 14 amino acids. CDR3 sequence (DNA): TGCAGTGCTAGTGGGGGACAGTCCCAAGAGACCCAGTACTTC. This codes for CSASGGQSQETQYF.

The chain links TRBV12-2 to TRBJ1-2; the table assigns TRBD1, which was not confirmed against the DNA. TRBV12-2 is given as a pseudogene. The CDR3 loop spans 15 amino acids. CDR3: CASRKPGQGQYGYTF. CDR3 DNA sequence: TGTGCAAGTCGTAAACCGGGACAGGGTCAATATGGCTACACCTTC.

The V gene is TRBV2, the J gene TRBJ1-5; 9 bases match TRBD1. The germline gives CDR1 SNHLY, CDR2 FYNNEI. Trimming at V came to 2 bases and at J to 6 bases, leaving 5 bases not matched to a gene. The length of the CDR3 is 15 residues. Here the CDR3 DNA reads TGTGCCAGCAGTGAATTGGGACAGGGAGGTCAGCCCCAGCATTTT. This codes for CASSELGQGGQPQHF.

The J gene is TRBJ2-3, the V gene TRBV19; 8 bases fit TRBD2. CDR1 LNHDA and CDR2 SQIVND come from the germline V gene (reference sequence). The V segment lost 3 bases and the J segment 3 bases; nucleotides outside the gene matches: 8. The CDR3 totals 16 residues. CDR3 nucleotides: TGTGCCAGTAGTATCGTCGCGAGCGGGGGAACAGATACGCAGTATTTT. This sequence encodes CASSIVASGGTDTQYF.

V and J are TRBV25-1 and TRBJ1-1; 9 bases map to TRBD1. The germline CDR1 and CDR2 sequences are MGHDK and SYGVNS. This CDR3 region has 14 residues. Unmatched junction bases numbered 5, after V lost 6 bases and J lost 3 bases. CDR3 loop: CASSGTGRDTEAFF. The CDR3 DNA reads TGTGCCAGCAGCGGGACAGGGAGGGACACTGAAGCTTTCTTT. Together with reference TRBV25-1 and TRBJ1-1, the CDR3 gives the full variable domain: EADIYQTPRYLVIGTGKKITLECSQTMGHDKMYWYQQDPGMELHLIHYSYGVNSTEKGDLSSESTVSRIRTEHFPLTLESARPSHTSQYLCASSGTGRDTEAFFGQGTRLTVV.

The gene calls are TRBV19 and TRBJ1-2; 9 nucleotides match TRBD1. This CDR3 spans 16 amino acids. Trimming took 2 bases from V and 6 from J; bases not matched to a gene: 10. CDR1 and CDR2 from the germline V gene are LNHDA and SQIVND (reference sequence). Here the CDR3 DNA reads TGTGCCAGTAGTATACAGTCTCCGACAGGGGGGAATGGCTACACCTTC. It specifies CASSIQSPTGGNGYTF.

The chain employs TRBV6-4 and TRBJ2-1, with 9 nucleotides matching TRBD2. V lost 0 bases, J lost 6 bases, and 3 bases stayed unmatched. This CDR3 is 15 amino acids long. Germline V gene lookup returns CDR1 MRHNA and CDR2 SNTAGT. The CDR3 sequence is CASSDSAGGTNEQFF. The CDR3 DNA reads as TGTGCCAGCAGTGACTCAGCGGGGGGTACCAATGAGCAGTTCTTC.

The chain is built from TRBV19 and TRBJ1-2; D is unclear. The CDR3 contains 12 residues. Trimming cost V 8 bases and J 3 bases, with 10 bases left between them. Germline lookup yields CDR1 LNHDA and CDR2 SQIVND (reference sequence). This CDR3 reads CASRLGDYGYTF. DNA of the CDR3: TGTGCCAGTCGTTTGGGCGACTATGGCTACACCTTC.

V gene TRBV5-6 combines with J gene TRBJ2-7, with a possible D match to TRBD2 (6 bases). The CDR3 runs to 14 residues. The germline gives CDR1 SGHDT, CDR2 YYEEEE. Trimming cost V 1 base and J 3 bases, with 11 bases left between them. Here the CDR3 reads CASSLRGSRYEQYV. The CDR3 DNA is TGTGCCAGCAGCTTGCGGGGGTCCCGCTACGAGCAGTACGTC.

The chain uses TRBV10-3 and TRBJ1-6; maybe TRBD1 (5 bases). V was shortened by 5 bases and J by 10 bases, with 15 bases between the two germline ends. CDR1 and CDR2 from the germline V gene are ENHRY and SYGVKD. This CDR3 contains 14 residues. CDR3 in DNA: TGTGCCATCAGTCCTGGGGGGGAGGTCTCACCCCTCCACTTT. As protein: CAISPGGEVSPLHF.

V and J are TRBV5-1 and TRBJ2-7; a possible D gene is TRBD1 (5 bases). CDR1 is SGHRS and CDR2 is YFSETQ in the germline V gene. Trimming left V 0 bases short and J 3 bases short, with 13 bases between. The CDR3 consists of 15 residues. The CDR3 nucleotides are TGCGCCAGCAGCTTGGCCCCAGGGAATATCTACGAGCAGTACGTC. Translating gives CASSLAPGNIYEQYV.

The V call is TRBV5-1, the J call TRBJ2-2; D perhaps matches TRBD1 (5 bases). Between the trimmed V and J ends, which lost 0 bases and 3 bases, there was a span of 6 bases. This CDR3 has 14 amino acids. Germline values: CDR1 SGHRS, CDR2 YFSETQ. The CDR3: CASSLEGDTGELFF. As DNA, the CDR3 is TGCGCCAGCAGCTTGGAAGGGGACACCGGGGAGCTGTTTTTT. Together with reference TRBV5-1 and TRBJ2-2, the CDR3 gives the full variable domain: KAGVTQTPRYLIKTRGQQVTLSCSPISGHRSVSWYQQTPGQGLQFLFEYFSETQRNKGNFPGRFSGRQFSNSRSEMNVSTLELGDSALYLCASSLEGDTGELFFGEGSRLTVL.